What follows are 8 T cell receptor beta chains derived from one specimen sequenced in a study of sequential checkpoint blockade in melanoma. Measured with immunoSEQ multiplex PCR; TCRdb has only the in-frame clones, and not every one. The sample shows some 19,000 clones, approximately 30% of them seen only once. Treatment defined: randomized to nivolumab then ipilimumab (arm A) or the reverse (arm B). The sequencing here drew on tumor tissue (inferred from file names), taken from a patient given nivolumab and ipilimumab in sequence. These receptors originate from a human donor with melanoma.

The chain employs TRBV30 and TRBJ1-6; no reliable D call. Trimming left V 4 bases short and J 0 bases short, with 10 bases between. The CDR3 is made up of 15 amino acids. Germline V lookup: CDR1 GTSNPN, CDR2 SVGIG (reference sequence). Here the CDR3 DNA reads TGTGCCTGGACCTCCGAGAGCTCCTATAATTCACCCCTCCACTTT. Protein sequence: CAWTSESSYNSPLHF.

The rearrangement links TRBV28 to TRBJ2-1; weak D call: TRBD2 (6 bases). The V and J ends lost 2 bases and 9 bases respectively, with 14 bases between them. This CDR3 is built from 14 residues. The V gene's germline CDR1 is MDHEN and CDR2 SYDVKM. The CDR3 DNA reads as TGTGCCAGCAGTTTACGGGGGTCAATCGGTGAGCAGTTCTTC. It yields the protein CASSLRGSIGEQFF.

This clone was found a few times. The chain has TRBV2 and TRBJ2-2; D is perhaps TRBD1 (6 bases). Trimming pared 7 bases from V and 1 base from J, leaving 10 bases between. The CDR3 loop spans 14 amino acids. Germline values: CDR1 SNHLY, CDR2 FYNNEI. The CDR3: CASTQTGNTGELFF. In nucleotides, the CDR3 is TGTGCCAGCACCCAGACAGGGAACACCGGGGAGCTGTTTTTT.

The V and J genes are TRBV10-3 and TRBJ2-6; TRBD1 might be the D (6 bases). The CDR3 has 21 amino acids. Germline CDR1 reads ENHRY; CDR2 reads SYGVKD. V lost 0 bases and J lost 3, with 24 bases in between. The CDR3 sequence is CAISESTRGIGERFGANVLTF. DNA for the CDR3: TGTGCCATCAGTGAGTCGACCAGGGGAATAGGGGAACGTTTTGGGGCCAACGTCCTGACTTTC.

This clone was counted a single time. This chain joins TRBV14 and TRBJ2-3; no clear D gene. The V gene's germline CDR1 is SGHDN and CDR2 FVKESK. The CDR3 extends over 12 amino acids. With 8 bases removed from V and 4 bases from J, the gap between germline ends came to 10 bases. The CDR3 sequence: CASAEQPDTQYF. The DNA for the CDR3 is TGTGCCAGCGCAGAGCAGCCAGATACGCAGTATTTT.

The chain joins TRBV11-3 to TRBJ1-1; D unresolved. Germline values: CDR1 SGHNT, CDR2 YENEEA. Trimming pared 2 bases from V and 0 bases from J, leaving 10 bases between. The CDR3 runs to 15 residues. CDR3 amino acids: CASSLRSGMNTEAFF. The CDR3 DNA reads as TGTGCCAGCAGCTTAAGATCGGGGATGAACACTGAAGCTTTCTTT. Based on the CDR3 plus reference TRBV11-3 and TRBJ1-1, the full variable domain is EAGVVQSPRYKIIEKKQPVAFWCNPISGHNTLYWYLQNLGQGPELLIRYENEEAVDDSQLPKDRFSAERLKGVDSTLKIQPAELGDSAVYLCASSLRSGMNTEAFFGQGTRLTVV.

This clone has a handful of counts. The chain links TRBV19 to TRBJ1-1, with D unresolved. Trimming took 4 bases from V and 1 from J, leaving 7 bases between them. This CDR3 comprises 13 residues. CDR1 and CDR2 (germline): LNHDA, SQIVND (reference sequence). The DNA for the CDR3 is TGTGCCAGTAGTACCAGAGCGAACACTGAAGCTTTCTTT. Translating gives CASSTRANTEAFF.

For this clone: Relative to the germline gene, one junction end is altered; a read error may explain this. The rearrangement links TRBV15 to TRBJ1-6, with no clear D. CDR1 is LNHNV, CDR2 YYDKDF, per germline (reference sequence). The CDR3 is made up of 15 amino acids. CDR3 DNA: TGTGCCAGCAGCTCTAATGACGCCTATAATTCACCCCTCCACTTT. Translated, it gives CASSSNDAYNSPLHF.